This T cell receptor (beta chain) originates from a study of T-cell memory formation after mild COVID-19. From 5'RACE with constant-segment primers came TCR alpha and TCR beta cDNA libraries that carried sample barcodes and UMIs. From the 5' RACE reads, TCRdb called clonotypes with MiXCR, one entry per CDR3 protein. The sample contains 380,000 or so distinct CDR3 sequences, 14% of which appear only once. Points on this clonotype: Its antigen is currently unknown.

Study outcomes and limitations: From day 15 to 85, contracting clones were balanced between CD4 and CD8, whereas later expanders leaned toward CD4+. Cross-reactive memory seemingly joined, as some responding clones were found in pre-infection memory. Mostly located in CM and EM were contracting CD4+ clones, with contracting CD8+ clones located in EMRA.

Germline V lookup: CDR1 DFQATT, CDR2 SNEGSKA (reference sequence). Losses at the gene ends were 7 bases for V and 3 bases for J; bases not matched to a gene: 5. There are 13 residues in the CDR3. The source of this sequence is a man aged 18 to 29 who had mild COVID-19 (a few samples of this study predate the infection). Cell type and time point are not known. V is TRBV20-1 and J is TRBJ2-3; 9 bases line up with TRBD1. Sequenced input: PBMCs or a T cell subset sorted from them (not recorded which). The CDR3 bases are TGCAGTGACCCAGGACAGGGGACAGATACGCAGTATTTT. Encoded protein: CSDPGQGTDTQYF.